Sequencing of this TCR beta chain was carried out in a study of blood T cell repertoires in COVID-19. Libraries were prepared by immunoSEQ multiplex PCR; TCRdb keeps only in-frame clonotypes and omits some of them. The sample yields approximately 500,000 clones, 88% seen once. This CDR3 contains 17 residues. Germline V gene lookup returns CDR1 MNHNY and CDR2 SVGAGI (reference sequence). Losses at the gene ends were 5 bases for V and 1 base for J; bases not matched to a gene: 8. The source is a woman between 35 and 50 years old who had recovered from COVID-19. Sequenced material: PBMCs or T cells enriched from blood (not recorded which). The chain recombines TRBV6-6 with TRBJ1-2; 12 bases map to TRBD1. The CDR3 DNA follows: TGTGCCAGCAGTCGCCGGGACAGGGGGCGAGGTAACTATGGCTACACCTTC. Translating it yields CASSRRDRGRGNYGYTF.